The clone carrying this T cell receptor (beta chain) was found a few times. The data were obtained in a study of blood T cell repertoires in COVID-19. Across the whole study: Italy, Spain and the United States were the sources of the convalescent and acute COVID-19 samples.

Authors' methods: Amplifying reference gene primers gave estimates of nucleated cell counts. Generated by immunoSEQ multiplex PCR, the TCRdb table keeps only in-frame clones and is missing some. The V and J calls and the clone size are those of that table, but D and trimming were determined from the DNA. The sample lists 200,000 to 250,000 clones, about nine tenths occurring once. Germline CDR1 and CDR2: SNHLY and FYNNEI. V lost 6 bases, J lost 0 bases, and 5 bases stayed unmatched. This CDR3 has 16 amino acids. The chain has TRBV2 and TRBJ2-6; 7 positions agree with TRBD1. The material sequenced was peripheral blood. The receptor was isolated from a man between 60 and 75 years old who had recovered from COVID-19. CDR3 sequence (DNA): TGTGCCAGCAGCCCTGACAGGGCCTCTGGGGCCAACGTCCTGACTTTC. Protein product: CASSPDRASGANVLTF.